The rows below give T cell receptor beta chains drawn from one sample of a study of cytomegalovirus exposure and HLA in healthy donors. Repertoires were generated with immunoSEQ multiplex PCR, while TCRdb's copy carries only in-frame clones and drops some. The sample contains 230,000 or so clones, around nine tenths of which appear only once. Material for sequencing was PBMCs. The source of these receptors is a girl aged 2 to 9 in good health and CMV-seronegative. Both conserved end residues are trimmed from each CDR3. Each record gives: V gene, J gene, CDR3 protein.

V: TRBV11-1; J: TRBJ2-3; CDR3: ASSHWTSGSTDTQY
V: TRBV5-1; J: TRBJ2-1; CDR3: ASSGEGRGSYNEQF
V: TRBV19; J: TRBJ2-5; CDR3: ASSSGQKTGETQY
V: TRBV10-3; J: TRBJ2-5; CDR3: AISELVQETQY
V: TRBV6-6; J: TRBJ2-5; CDR3: ASSPPEGRKETQY
V: TRBV6-6; J: TRBJ1-5; CDR3: ASSYPAGASNQPQH
V: TRBV5-1; J: TRBJ2-5; CDR3: ASGTGGETQY
V: TRBV4-2; J: TRBJ2-3; CDR3: ASSPSRGEWVIDTQY
V: TRBV19; J: TRBJ1-5; CDR3: ASREYRYSNQPQH
V: TRBV4-1; J: TRBJ2-7; CDR3: ASSQERLGEQY
V: TRBV10-3; J: TRBJ1-1; CDR3: AISDPEQGQNTEAF
V: TRBV29-1; J: TRBJ1-2; CDR3: SVARGGGQGSGYT
V: TRBV2; J: TRBJ1-2; CDR3: ASSEGGNYGYT
V: TRBV29-1; J: TRBJ2-5; CDR3: SVGQGGRETQY
V: TRBV5-8; J: TRBJ2-1; CDR3: ASSLGRVSYNEQF
V: TRBV7-2; J: TRBJ1-2; CDR3: ASRFAGSYGYT
V: TRBV6-1; J: TRBJ1-1; CDR3: ASSAQGPSVTEAF